A single sample is the source of the 20 T cell receptor beta chains below, sequenced in a study of immune evolution from preneoplasia to lung adenocarcinoma. TCRdb keeps only in-frame clones here, not all; method: immunoSEQ multiplex PCR. The sample records roughly 5,000 clones, around 85% being singletons. Sequencing was carried out using FFPE normal lung tissue adjacent to the tumor. Receptor source: a person aged 50-70 years with lung adenocarcinoma.

V usage is TRBV6-6 and J usage is TRBJ2-7; D uncertain. This CDR3 is built from 12 residues. Germline lookup yields CDR1 MNHNY and CDR2 SVGAGI (reference sequence). V lost 2 bases, J lost 4 bases, and 6 bases lay in between. The CDR3 sequence: CASSYLEYEQYF. The CDR3, as DNA: TGTGCCAGCAGTTACCTGGAGTACGAGCAGTACTTC.

This rearrangement joins TRBV19 to TRBJ1-2; D is possibly TRBD1 (5 bases). The CDR3 loop spans 12 amino acids. V was shortened by 5 bases and J by 8 bases, with 12 bases between the two germline ends. Germline V gene sequence: CDR1 LNHDA, CDR2 SQIVND (reference sequence). The CDR3 DNA reads as TGTGCCAGTAGTCCCGGACACGGAGGCTACACCTTC. Protein: CASSPGHGGYTF.

The rearrangement joins TRBV7-2 to TRBJ1-1; D remains unclear. CDR3 length equals 12 residues. Looked up from germline, CDR1 is SGHTA and CDR2 is FQGNSA. V lost 5 bases, J lost 7 bases, and 11 bases lay in between. For the CDR3, the DNA is TGTGCCAGCAGCCAGCAACGGATTGAAGCTTTCTTT. Translation: CASSQQRIEAFF. Looking up the rest from reference TRBV7-2 and TRBJ1-1 gives the full variable domain: GAGVSQSPSNKVTEKGKDVELRCDPISGHTALYWYRQSLGQGLEFLIYFQGNSAPDKSGLPSDRFSAERTGGSVSTLTIQRTQQEDSAVYLCASSQQRIEAFFGQGTRLTVV.

Here the CDR3 DNA reads TGTGCCTGGACCGCGGGGAGAGTTCCATCAGGCGAGCAGTACTTC. Amino acid sequence: CAWTAGRVPSGEQYF. The V gene is TRBV30, the J gene TRBJ2-7, with D perhaps TRBD2 (6 bases). V was trimmed by 4 bases and J by 6 bases, leaving 22 bases between them. There are 15 residues in the CDR3. Germline assignment: CDR1 GTSNPN and CDR2 SVGIG (reference sequence).

CDR3 sequence: CASSVSFGSYGYTF. Written as DNA, the CDR3 is TGTGCCAGCAGTGTCAGTTTTGGTAGCTATGGCTACACCTTC. V is TRBV27 and J is TRBJ1-2; D is unclear. V shed 5 bases and J shed 4 bases, with 14 bases lying between them. Germline V lookup: CDR1 MNHEY, CDR2 SMNVEV (reference sequence). The CDR3 contains 14 residues.

The V call is TRBV5-5, the J call TRBJ1-2, with TRBD1 identical over 8 bases. The CDR3 totals 14 residues. J gave up 4 bases and V 4 bases, and 6 bases lay outside the gene matches. Germline loops: CDR1 SGHKS, CDR2 YYEKEE (reference sequence). In DNA form, the CDR3 reads TGTGCCAGCAGCGGGACAGGAGAGAGCTATGGCTACACCTTC. As protein: CASSGTGESYGYTF.

This rearrangement joins TRBV7-2 to TRBJ2-5; either TRBD1 or TRBD2 may fit D (6 bases each). The germline gives CDR1 SGHTA, CDR2 FQGNSA. Trimming shortened V by 2 bases and J by 1 base, and 20 bases separated the two germline ends. This CDR3 is 18 amino acids long. This chain's CDR3 is CASSLILGSSGAQETQYF. The DNA of the CDR3 is TGTGCCAGCAGCTTAATATTGGGATCCTCGGGGGCCCAAGAGACCCAGTACTTC. Looking up the rest from reference TRBV7-2 and TRBJ2-5 gives the full variable domain: GAGVSQSPSNKVTEKGKDVELRCDPISGHTALYWYRQSLGQGLEFLIYFQGNSAPDKSGLPSDRFSAERTGGSVSTLTIQRTQQEDSAVYLCASSLILGSSGAQETQYFGPGTRLLVL.

The CDR3 DNA sequence: TGTGCCTGGAGGGGGACAGGGGGCGTAGGTGGCTACACCTTC. It yields the protein CAWRGTGGVGGYTF. This rearrangement joins TRBV30 to TRBJ1-2, with 12 nucleotides matching TRBD1. Germline V CDR1 and CDR2: GTSNPN, SVGIG (reference sequence). The CDR3 is made up of 14 amino acids. V gave up 3 bases and J gave up 7 bases; unmatched junction bases: 6.

The rearrangement links TRBV4-1 to TRBJ1-1; D might be TRBD1 (6 bases). V was shortened by 3 bases and J by 4 bases, with 18 bases between the two germline ends. This CDR3 is built from 16 residues. The germline CDR1 and CDR2 sequences are MGHRA and YSYEKL. This chain's CDR3 is CASSHCCSPGATEAFF. CDR3 sequence (DNA): TGCGCCAGCAGCCACTGCTGTAGTCCGGGGGCCACTGAAGCTTTCTTT.

The CDR3 DNA sequence: TGCGCCAGCAGCATATTAGCGGGAGAAGTGTTTGAGCAGTTCTTC. Its translation: CASSILAGEVFEQFF. The J gene is TRBJ2-1, the V gene TRBV5-1; 9 bases align to TRBD2. Trimming cost V 4 bases and J 9 bases; bases outside gene matches: 11. The CDR3 totals 15 residues. From germline, CDR1 is SGHRS and CDR2 YFSETQ.

The CDR3 sequence is CASSRDQSGNTIYF. CDR3 in DNA: TGTGCCAGCAGCCGCGACCAGTCTGGAAACACCATATATTTT. The chain recombines TRBV9 with TRBJ1-3; no definite D call. Germline V lookup: CDR1 SGDLS, CDR2 YYNGEE. The CDR3 contains 14 residues. Trimming stripped 4 bases from V and 1 base from J, with 9 bases between.

The chain employs TRBV7-3 and TRBJ1-1, with D maybe TRBD1 (5 bases). The V gene lost 0 bases and the J gene lost 2 bases, with 10 bases spanning the gap. This CDR3 contains 15 residues. Per germline, CDR1 SGHTA and CDR2 FQGTGA. The CDR3 DNA sequence: TGTGCCAGCAGCTTAACGGGACTGACTAACACTGAAGCTTTCTTT. It is translated as CASSLTGLTNTEAFF. Variable domain in full (rest from reference TRBV7-3 and TRBJ1-1): GAGVSQTPSNKVTEKGKYVELRCDPISGHTALYWYRQSLGQGPEFLIYFQGTGAADDSGLPNDRFFAVRPEGSVSTLKIQRTERGDSAVYLCASSLTGLTNTEAFFGQGTRLTVV.

The J gene is TRBJ2-7, the V gene TRBV5-1, with 10 bases fitting TRBD1. Trimming took 0 bases from V and 7 from J; bases not matched to a gene: 7. Germline CDR1 is SGHRS and CDR2 is YFSETQ. This CDR3 has 15 residues. The CDR3 protein is CASSLGTGGTGEQYF. CDR3 DNA sequence: TGCGCCAGCAGCTTGGGGACAGGGGGAACGGGAGAGCAGTACTTC.

This clone was observed a handful of times. The gene calls are TRBV11-2 and TRBJ1-3; D unclear. V was cut by 6 bases and J by 0 bases, with 6 bases left in between. This CDR3 has 13 residues. Germline-derived CDR1 and CDR2 are SGHAT and FQNNGV. CDR3 DNA sequence: TGTGCCAGCAGTTTCCTCTCTGGAAACACCATATATTTT. Translating gives CASSFLSGNTIYF.

The chain joins TRBV7-9 to TRBJ2-7; 11 nucleotides match TRBD2. The germline gives CDR1 SEHNR, CDR2 FQNEAQ (reference sequence). V lost 2 bases to trimming and J lost 7 bases; unmatched junction nucleotides: 4. The CDR3 is 14 residues long. In DNA, the CDR3 is TGTGCCAGCAGCTTATCTAGCGGGAGGCGAGAGCAGTACTTC. Protein: CASSLSSGRREQYF.

J is TRBJ1-2 and V is TRBV28; no reliable D call. Looked up from germline, CDR1 is MDHEN and CDR2 is SYDVKM. V lost 10 bases, J lost 2 bases, and 11 bases lay in between. This CDR3 contains 12 residues. The CDR3 here is CATLYGNYGYTF. The CDR3 DNA sequence: TGTGCCACCCTATACGGGAACTATGGCTACACCTTC.

The chain joins TRBV7-2 to TRBJ2-7; D gene ambiguous. The germline V gene has CDR1 SGHTA and CDR2 FQGNSA. The CDR3 contains 11 residues. The V and J ends lost 5 bases and 7 bases respectively, with 9 bases between them. The CDR3 loop is CASSRAVEQYF. CDR3 coding DNA: TGTGCCAGCAGCCGGGCGGTAGAGCAGTACTTC.

The chain recombines TRBV19 with TRBJ1-5; tentative D call: TRBD1 (6 bases). Trimming cost V 6 bases and J 6 bases, with 21 bases left between them. Germline CDR1 LNHDA, CDR2 SQIVND (reference sequence). This CDR3 has 16 residues. CDR3 sequence reads: CASSPAFRGGGQPQHF. The CDR3 DNA sequence: TGTGCCAGTAGCCCCGCCTTCAGGGGTGGGGGTCAGCCCCAGCATTTT.

V is TRBV2 and J is TRBJ1-1, with TRBD1 matching 7 bases. CDR1 and CDR2 (germline): SNHLY, FYNNEI. J was trimmed by 6 bases and V by 6 bases; bases with no gene match: 7. This CDR3 comprises 13 residues. CDR3: CASRQYRGAEAFF. The DNA for the CDR3 is TGTGCCAGCAGACAATACAGGGGTGCTGAAGCTTTCTTT.

Only one count was recorded for this clone. The chain employs TRBV7-6 and TRBJ2-2, with 9 bases lining up with TRBD2. Germline CDR1 and CDR2: SGHVS and FNYEAQ. The CDR3 is 17 amino acids. Trimming took 5 bases from V and 0 from J; bases not matched to a gene: 7. The CDR3 region has the DNA TGTGCCAGCAGCATTGACCCTAGCGGGGCGAACACCGGGGAGCTGTTTTTT. It translates to CASSIDPSGANTGELFF.